This T cell receptor (beta chain) was recovered during a study of cytomegalovirus exposure and HLA in healthy donors. Study overall: Previous work identified 95 million to 140 million unique TCR beta sequences from about 179 million T cells.

The PCR was carried out with 60 Vbeta primers and 13 Jbeta primers. Assay: immunoSEQ multiplex PCR; the TCRdb copy retains only in-frame clones and omits some. The profile shows over 100,000 clones, roughly 67% of them singletons. Sequenced sample: PBMCs. The clonotype was recovered from a man between 35 and 55 years old in good health and CMV-seronegative.

The CDR3 bases are TGTGCCAGCAGCTGGACAGGGGGGAGTAAAGCTTTCTTT. It codes for CASSWTGGSKAFF. The chain has TRBV28 and TRBJ1-1; 10 bases agree with TRBD1. V trimming: 6 bases; J trimming: 9 bases; junction bases outside the gene matches: 7. In germline, CDR1 is MDHEN, CDR2 SYDVKM. The CDR3 length is 13 residues.